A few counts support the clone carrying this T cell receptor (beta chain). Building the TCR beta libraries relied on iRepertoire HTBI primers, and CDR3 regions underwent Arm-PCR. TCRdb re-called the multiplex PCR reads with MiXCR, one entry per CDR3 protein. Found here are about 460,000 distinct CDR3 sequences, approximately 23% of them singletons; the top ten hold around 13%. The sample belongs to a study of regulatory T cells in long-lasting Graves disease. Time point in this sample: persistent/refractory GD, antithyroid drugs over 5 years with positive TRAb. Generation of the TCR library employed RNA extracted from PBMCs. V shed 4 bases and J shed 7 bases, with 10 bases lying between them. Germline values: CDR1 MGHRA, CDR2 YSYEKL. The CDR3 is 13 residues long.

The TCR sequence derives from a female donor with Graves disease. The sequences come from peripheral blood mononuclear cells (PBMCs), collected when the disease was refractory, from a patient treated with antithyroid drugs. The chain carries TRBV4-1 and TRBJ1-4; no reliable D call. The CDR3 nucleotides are TGCGCCAGCAGCCTCATTACGGGTGAAAAACTGTTTTTT. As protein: CASSLITGEKLFF.